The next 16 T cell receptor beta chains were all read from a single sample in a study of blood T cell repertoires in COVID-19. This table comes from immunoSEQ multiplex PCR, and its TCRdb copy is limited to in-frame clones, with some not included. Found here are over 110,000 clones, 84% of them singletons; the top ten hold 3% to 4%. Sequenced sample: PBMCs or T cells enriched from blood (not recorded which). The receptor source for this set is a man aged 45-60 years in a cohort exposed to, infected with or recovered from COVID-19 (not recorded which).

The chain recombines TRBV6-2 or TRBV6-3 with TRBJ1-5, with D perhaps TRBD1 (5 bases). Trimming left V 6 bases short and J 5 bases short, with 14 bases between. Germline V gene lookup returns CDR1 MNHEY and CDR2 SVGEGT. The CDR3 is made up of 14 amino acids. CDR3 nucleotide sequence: TGTGCCAGCAGCCTCAGCGGGGGGTATCAGCCCCAGCATTTT. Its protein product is CASSLSGGYQPQHF.

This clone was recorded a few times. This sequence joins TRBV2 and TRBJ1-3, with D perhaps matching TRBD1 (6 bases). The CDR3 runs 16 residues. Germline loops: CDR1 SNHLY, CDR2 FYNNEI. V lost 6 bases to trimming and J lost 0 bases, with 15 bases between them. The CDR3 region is CASSQGTPNSGNTIYF. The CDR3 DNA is TGTGCCAGCAGCCAGGGGACGCCCAACTCTGGAAACACCATATATTTT. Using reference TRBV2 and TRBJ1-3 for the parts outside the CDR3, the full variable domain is EPEVTQTPSHQVTQMGQEVILRCVPISNHLYFYWYRQILGQKVEFLVSFYNNEISEKSEIFDDQFSVERPDGSNFTLKIRSTKLEDSAMYFCASSQGTPNSGNTIYFGEGSWLTVV.

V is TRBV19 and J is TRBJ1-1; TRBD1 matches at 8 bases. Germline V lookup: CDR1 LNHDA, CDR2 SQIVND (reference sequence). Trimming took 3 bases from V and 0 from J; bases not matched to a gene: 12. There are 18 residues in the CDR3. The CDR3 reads CASSITGQGSKMNTEAFF. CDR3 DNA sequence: TGTGCCAGTAGTATTACAGGACAGGGTTCCAAGATGAACACTGAAGCTTTCTTT.

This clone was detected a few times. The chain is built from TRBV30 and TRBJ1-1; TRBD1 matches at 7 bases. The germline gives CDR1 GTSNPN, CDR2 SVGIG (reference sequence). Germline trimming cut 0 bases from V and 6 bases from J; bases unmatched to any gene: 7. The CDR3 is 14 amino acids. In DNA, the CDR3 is TGTGCCTGGAGTGTACAACAGGGGTTTGCTGAAGCTTTCTTT. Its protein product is CAWSVQQGFAEAFF.

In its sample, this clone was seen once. The CDR3 loop is CASSLVREANNEQFF. The CDR3 DNA reads as TGTGCCAGCAGCTTGGTCCGTGAGGCGAACAATGAGCAGTTCTTC. The chain has TRBV5-6 and TRBJ2-1; D not resolved. The CDR3 has 15 amino acids. Per germline, CDR1 SGHDT and CDR2 YYEEEE. The V gene lost 0 bases and the J gene lost 5 bases, with 12 bases spanning the gap.

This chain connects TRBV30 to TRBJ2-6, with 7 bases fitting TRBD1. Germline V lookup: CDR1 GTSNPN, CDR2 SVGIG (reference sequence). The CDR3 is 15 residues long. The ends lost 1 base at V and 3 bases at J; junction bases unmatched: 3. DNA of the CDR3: TGTGCCTGGAGTGCGGGACAGTTTGGGGCCAACGTCCTGACTTTC. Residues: CAWSAGQFGANVLTF.

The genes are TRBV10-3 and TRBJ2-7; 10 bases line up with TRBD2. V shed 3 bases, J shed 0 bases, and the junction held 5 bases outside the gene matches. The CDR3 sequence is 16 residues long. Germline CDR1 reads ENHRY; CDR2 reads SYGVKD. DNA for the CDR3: TGTGCCATCAGTGACCGGGTAGCGGGAGGCTCCTACGAGCAGTACTTC. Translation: CAISDRVAGGSYEQYF.

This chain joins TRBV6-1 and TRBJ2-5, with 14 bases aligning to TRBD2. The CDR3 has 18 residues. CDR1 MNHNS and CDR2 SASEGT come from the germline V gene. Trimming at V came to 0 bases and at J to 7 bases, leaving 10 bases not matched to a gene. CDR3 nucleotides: TGTGCCAGCAGTGAAGCGACTAGCGGGAGGGCCAACGGGCGGACCCAGTACTTC. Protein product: CASSEATSGRANGRTQYF.

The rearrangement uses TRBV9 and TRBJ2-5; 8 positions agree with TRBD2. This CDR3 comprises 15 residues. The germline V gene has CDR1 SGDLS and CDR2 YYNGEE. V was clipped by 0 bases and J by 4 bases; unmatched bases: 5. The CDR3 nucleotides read TGTGCCAGCAGCGTAGGGGCGGGGGGCGGAGAGACCCAGTACTTC. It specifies CASSVGAGGGETQYF.

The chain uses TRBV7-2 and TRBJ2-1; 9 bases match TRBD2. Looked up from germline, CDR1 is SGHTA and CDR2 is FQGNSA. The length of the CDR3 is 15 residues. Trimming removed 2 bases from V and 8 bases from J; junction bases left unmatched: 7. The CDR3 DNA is TGTGCCAGCAGCTTATATAGCGGGAGTATGGATGAGCAGTTCTTC. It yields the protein CASSLYSGSMDEQFF. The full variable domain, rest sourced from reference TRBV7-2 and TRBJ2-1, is GAGVSQSPSNKVTEKGKDVELRCDPISGHTALYWYRQSLGQGLEFLIYFQGNSAPDKSGLPSDRFSAERTGGSVSTLTIQRTQQEDSAVYLCASSLYSGSMDEQFFGPGTRLTVL.

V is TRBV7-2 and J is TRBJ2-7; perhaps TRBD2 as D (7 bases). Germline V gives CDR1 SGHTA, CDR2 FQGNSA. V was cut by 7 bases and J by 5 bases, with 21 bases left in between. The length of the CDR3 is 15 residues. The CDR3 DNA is TGTGCCAGCACCCCGAAGGGGGGGGGCCGGGACGAGCAGTACTTC. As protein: CASTPKGGGRDEQYF.

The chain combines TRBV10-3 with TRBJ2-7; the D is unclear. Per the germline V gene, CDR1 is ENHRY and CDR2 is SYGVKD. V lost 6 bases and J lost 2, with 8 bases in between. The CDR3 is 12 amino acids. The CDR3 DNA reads TGTGCCATCAGGCAGGCTACCTACGAGCAGTACTTC. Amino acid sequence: CAIRQATYEQYF.

In DNA, the CDR3 is TGTGCCAGCAGCCTCTTAAGGGGGGGTGGCACTGAAGCTTTCTTT. This encodes CASSLLRGGGTEAFF. The chain couples TRBV27 to TRBJ1-1; tentative D call: TRBD1 (6 bases). V was shortened by 6 bases and J by 4 bases, with 18 bases between the two germline ends. This CDR3 spans 15 amino acids. Germline CDR1 is MNHEY and CDR2 is SMNVEV (reference sequence).

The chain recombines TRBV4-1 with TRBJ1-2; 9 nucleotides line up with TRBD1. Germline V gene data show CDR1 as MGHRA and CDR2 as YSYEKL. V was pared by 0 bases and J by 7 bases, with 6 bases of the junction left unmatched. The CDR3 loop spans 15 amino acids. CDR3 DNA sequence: TGCGCCAGCAGCCAAGATCGGGGACAGGGCTTTGGCTACACCTTC. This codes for CASSQDRGQGFGYTF.

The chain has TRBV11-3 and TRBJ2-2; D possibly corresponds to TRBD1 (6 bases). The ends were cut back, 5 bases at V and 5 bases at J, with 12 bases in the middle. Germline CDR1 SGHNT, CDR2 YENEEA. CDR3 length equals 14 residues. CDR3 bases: TGTGCCAGCAGCCCACAGGGTAGTACCGGGGAGCTGTTTTTT. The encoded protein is CASSPQGSTGELFF.

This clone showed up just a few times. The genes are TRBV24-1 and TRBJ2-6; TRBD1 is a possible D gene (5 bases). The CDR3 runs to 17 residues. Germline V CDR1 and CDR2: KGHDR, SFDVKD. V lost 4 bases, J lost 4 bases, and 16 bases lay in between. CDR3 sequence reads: CATSDGRGLAGANVLTF. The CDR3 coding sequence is TGTGCCACCAGTGACGGAAGGGGCCTGGCGGGGGCCAACGTCCTGACTTTC.